The next 17 T cell receptor beta chains were all read from a single sample in a study of T cell repertoires in cytomegalovirus infection. Antigen specificity for these receptors is unknown. TCRdb analysed the reads with MiXCR anew, one entry per CDR3 protein. Of around 130,000 distinct CDR3 sequences detected, more than 20% appear once; the ten largest clones hold roughly 33%. Sequencing used PBMCs, sequenced either directly or after in vitro stimulation (not recorded which). The receptors were sampled from a human donor in good health (CMV status not recorded). Some clones in this sample may be carry-over from other donors' samples.

This rearrangement joins TRBV2 to TRBJ2-5; D gene ambiguous. Germline V gives CDR1 SNHLY, CDR2 FYNNEI. Trimming took off 7 bases at V and 0 bases at J, with 3 bases between the two ends. The CDR3 consists of 11 residues. The CDR3 sequence is CASKYQETQYF. Here the CDR3 DNA reads TGTGCCAGCAAGTACCAAGAGACCCAGTACTTC.

The sample holds many counts of this clonotype. The chain carries TRBV7-2 and TRBJ2-1, with TRBD2 matching over 10 bases. V was pared by 3 bases and J by 5 bases, with 10 bases of the junction left unmatched. This CDR3 spans 17 amino acids. Per the germline V gene, CDR1 is SGHTA and CDR2 is FQGNSA. This chain's CDR3 is CASSFAGTSVSNNEQFF. The CDR3 coding sequence is TGTGCCAGCAGCTTTGCCGGGACTAGCGTGTCGAACAATGAGCAGTTCTTC.

This clonotype came up many times. The V and J genes are TRBV7-8 and TRBJ2-3; 13 bases fit TRBD2. The CDR3 covers 16 residues. V gave up 5 bases and J gave up 0 bases; unmatched junction bases: 2. From germline, CDR1 is SGHVS and CDR2 FQNEAQ. The CDR3 bases are TGTGCCAGCAGCCCGGGACTAGCGGGGAGCACAGATACGCAGTATTTT. This sequence encodes CASSPGLAGSTDTQYF.

CDR3 sequence (DNA): TGTGCCAGCAGCTACTCAGGGGCAGGGAATGAAAAACTGTTTTTT. It translates to CASSYSGAGNEKLFF. V is TRBV7-2 and J is TRBJ1-4; D perhaps matches TRBD1 (6 bases). V was shortened by 4 bases and J by 5 bases, with 14 bases between the two germline ends. This CDR3 is built from 15 residues. Per germline, CDR1 SGHTA and CDR2 FQGNSA.

This sequence joins TRBV25-1 and TRBJ2-1; a possible D gene is TRBD1 (6 bases). In germline, CDR1 is MGHDK, CDR2 SYGVNS. The CDR3 contains 15 residues. V was trimmed by 4 bases and J by 5 bases, leaving 15 bases between them. The CDR3 DNA follows: TGTGCCAGCAGTGGGGGGCCTATAGTAAACAATGAGCAGTTCTTC. Amino acids: CASSGGPIVNNEQFF.

The table lists this clonotype with many counts. This chain uses TRBV28 with TRBJ1-5; 7 positions agree with TRBD1. V lost 7 bases and J lost 4; bases outside the gene matches: 13. The length of the CDR3 is 16 residues. In germline, CDR1 is MDHEN, CDR2 SYDVKM. CDR3 sequence (DNA): TGTGCCAGCAACCCATGGACAGGTCTTGGTAATCAGCCCCAGCATTTT. Protein product: CASNPWTGLGNQPQHF.

This chain connects TRBV27 to TRBJ1-5, with unresolved D. Trimming shortened V by 2 bases and J by 7 bases, and 9 bases separated the two germline ends. CDR1 is MNHEY and CDR2 is SMNVEV in the germline V gene (reference sequence). The CDR3 runs to 13 residues. The CDR3 coding sequence is TGTGCCAGCAGTTTAGAGGGTAGGCAGCCCCAGCATTTT. Amino acid sequence: CASSLEGRQPQHF.

In its sample, this clonotype was seen a few times. The rearrangement joins TRBV11-2 to TRBJ2-2; D unresolved. Trimming took 2 bases from V and 2 from J, leaving 9 bases between them. CDR1 SGHAT and CDR2 FQNNGV come from the germline V gene. The CDR3 consists of 15 residues. The CDR3 DNA sequence: TGTGCCAGCAGCTTAATGGGTAGCAACACCGGGGAGCTGTTTTTT. The encoded protein is CASSLMGSNTGELFF.

This clonotype was observed at least ten times. The rearrangement uses TRBV7-2 and TRBJ2-1; D could derive from TRBD1 or TRBD2 (6 bases each). The germline CDR1 and CDR2 sequences are SGHTA and FQGNSA. The CDR3 loop spans 16 amino acids. V lost 0 bases, J lost 4 bases, and 13 bases lay in between. The CDR3 sequence: CASSLAWGADYNEQFF. CDR3 sequence (DNA): TGTGCCAGCAGCTTAGCTTGGGGGGCCGATTACAATGAGCAGTTCTTC.

The V call is TRBV11-2, the J call TRBJ1-3, with no clear D. Germline values: CDR1 SGHAT, CDR2 FQNNGV. The CDR3 runs 16 residues. Trimming left V 5 bases short and J 3 bases short, with 17 bases between. The chain's CDR3 is CASSPIRGSVGNTIYF. The CDR3, as DNA: TGTGCCAGCAGCCCCATCCGGGGAAGCGTTGGAAACACCATATATTTT. Combining the CDR3 with reference TRBV11-2 and TRBJ1-3 gives the whole variable domain EAGVAQSPRYKIIEKRQSVAFWCNPISGHATLYWYQQILGQGPKLLIQFQNNGVVDDSQLPKDRFSAERLKGVDSTLKIQPAKLEDSAVYLCASSPIRGSVGNTIYFGEGSWLTVV.

This clonotype was found many times. The CDR3 DNA is TGTGCCAGCAGCCCCAGCCTGGGGGGACTAGCGCGCACAGATACGCAGTATTTT. As protein: CASSPSLGGLARTDTQYF. This sequence joins TRBV7-2 and TRBJ2-3; TRBD2 aligns across 10 bases. The trim removed 5 bases at V and 1 base at J, leaving 12 bases unmatched. This CDR3 is built from 18 residues. Looked up from germline, CDR1 is SGHTA and CDR2 is FQGNSA.

The chain recombines TRBV5-6 with TRBJ2-1, with 14 bases aligning to TRBD2. This CDR3 has 21 amino acids. Unmatched junction bases numbered 20, after V lost 2 bases and J lost 7 bases. The germline gives CDR1 SGHDT, CDR2 YYEEEE. As DNA, the CDR3 is TGTGCCAGCAGCTTCACAACCGGGACTAGCGGGAGTGTCGGGTCCTTGAATGAGCAGTTCTTC. This gives the protein CASSFTTGTSGSVGSLNEQFF.

This clonotype was seen a handful of times. V and J are TRBV20-1 and TRBJ2-7, with TRBD2 matching 16 bases. CDR3 length equals 17 residues. From germline, CDR1 is DFQATT and CDR2 SNEGSKA (reference sequence). Trimming removed 3 bases from V and 10 bases from J; junction bases left unmatched: 15. CDR3 bases: TGCAGTGCTAGTCCCATCATAGGGGGACTAGCGGGAGGGCCTCAGTACTTC. Residues: CSASPIIGGLAGGPQYF.

This clonotype was detected a few times. The rearrangement joins TRBV12-3 or TRBV12-4 to TRBJ2-5, with 8 bases matching TRBD1. J was trimmed by 5 bases and V by 4 bases; bases with no gene match: 6. The CDR3 has 14 amino acids. CDR3 amino acids: CASSWTGTLETQYF. In DNA form, the CDR3 reads TGTGCCAGCAGTTGGACAGGGACATTGGAGACCCAGTACTTC.

The chain links TRBV12-3 or TRBV12-4 to TRBJ2-3; TRBD2 matches 9 bases. V lost 10 bases to trimming and J lost 8 bases; unmatched junction nucleotides: 4. The CDR3 is made up of 11 amino acids. The CDR3 sequence: CAIQRGVTQYF. CDR3 nucleotides: TGTGCCATCCAGCGGGGGGTTACGCAGTATTTT.

This clonotype was picked up many times. The rearrangement joins TRBV6-5 to TRBJ1-4; 7 bases agree with TRBD1. This CDR3 comprises 14 residues. Germline V gene lookup returns CDR1 MNHEY and CDR2 SVGAGI. The V segment lost 8 bases and the J segment 4 bases; nucleotides outside the gene matches: 7. The CDR3 region is CASGHDRVNEKLFF. The CDR3 nucleotides are TGTGCCAGCGGACATGACAGGGTTAATGAAAAACTGTTTTTT.

Many counts were recorded for this clonotype. The V call is TRBV12-3 or TRBV12-4, the J call TRBJ2-1; 9 bases align to TRBD2. V gave up 6 bases and J gave up 4 bases; unmatched junction bases: 10. This CDR3 has 16 residues. The CDR3 DNA reads TGTGCCAGCAGACCCTTGAGCGGGAGGCCTTACAATGAGCAGTTCTTC. Translated, it gives CASRPLSGRPYNEQFF.